The present TCR beta chain was sequenced within a study of blood T cell repertoires in COVID-19. J gave up 4 bases and V 2 bases, and 6 bases lay outside the gene matches. CDR3 length: 16 amino acids. Germline V CDR1 and CDR2: LNHDA, SQIVND (reference sequence). Generated by immunoSEQ multiplex PCR, the TCRdb table keeps only in-frame clones and is missing some. Of under 200,000 clones listed, roughly 77% are singletons. This clone was seen once. V gene TRBV19 combines with J gene TRBJ2-1; 9 bases fit TRBD2. This receptor was taken from a woman in her forties with COVID-19, enrolled during active disease. The material sequenced was peripheral blood. CDR3 loop: CASSIHGGRGYNEQFF. Written as DNA, the CDR3 is TGTGCCAGTAGTATACACGGCGGGAGGGGATACAATGAGCAGTTCTTC.